Each of the 20 T cell receptor beta chains below was sequenced from the same sample in a study of cytomegalovirus exposure and HLA in healthy donors. Primers for the PCR totalled 60 Vbeta and 13 Jbeta. Measured with immunoSEQ multiplex PCR; TCRdb has only the in-frame clones, and not every one. The table has approximately 52,000 clones, approximately 80% seen once; the top ten hold around 2.4%. Sequencing used PBMCs. These receptors all stem from a female donor in good health and CMV-seronegative.

CDR3 DNA: TGTGCCAGCAGCTTTAGGGACAGTAATGAAAAACTGTTTTTT. This translates into CASSFRDSNEKLFF. This rearrangement joins TRBV7-9 to TRBJ1-4, with TRBD1 matching over 7 bases. The V gene's germline CDR1 is SEHNR and CDR2 FQNEAQ (reference sequence). The CDR3 contains 14 residues. V shed 3 bases and J 4 bases; nucleotides not matched to a gene: 2.

This sequence joins TRBV21-1 and TRBJ2-5; TRBD2, the table's D call, lacks a check against the DNA. TRBV21-1 is a recognized pseudogene. This CDR3 has 12 amino acids. The CDR3 region is CASSREQETQYF. The CDR3 bases are TGTGCCAGCAGCAGGGAGCAAGAGACCCAGTACTTC.

The chain employs TRBV28 and TRBJ1-1, with a tentative D call TRBD1 (6 bases). V lost 6 bases and J lost 3, with 20 bases in between. The germline gives CDR1 MDHEN, CDR2 SYDVKM. This CDR3 has 16 residues. The CDR3 DNA is TGTGCCAGCAGCCTGAAGACCTGGGACACTTACACTGAAGCTTTCTTT. Its protein product is CASSLKTWDTYTEAFF.

The V and J genes are TRBV27 and TRBJ2-3; D possibly corresponds to TRBD1 (6 bases). CDR3 size: 13 residues. Looked up from germline, CDR1 is MNHEY and CDR2 is SMNVEV (reference sequence). Trimming removed 5 bases from V and 0 bases from J, with 6 bases in between. The CDR3 is CASSGQSTDTQYF. As DNA, the CDR3 is TGTGCCAGCAGTGGACAGAGCACAGATACGCAGTATTTT.

As for this clone: Compared with germline, one end of the junction differs, possibly owing to a read error. The chain combines TRBV29-1 with TRBJ1-5; D is uncertain. This CDR3 has 12 amino acids. In germline, CDR1 is SQVTM, CDR2 ANQGSEA. The CDR3 region is CSAAGPNQPRHF. The CDR3 nucleotides read TGCAGCGCTGCTGGGCCTAATCAGCCCCGGCATTTT.

The rearrangement links TRBV11-2 to TRBJ2-7; 9 bases are shared with TRBD1. There are 16 residues in the CDR3. CDR1 and CDR2 from the germline V gene are SGHAT and FQNNGV. Trimming removed 5 bases from V and 7 bases from J; junction bases left unmatched: 15. CDR3 sequence (DNA): TGTGCCAGCAGCCCTTATCCAGACAGGGGGAATCCTGAGCAGTACTTC. It translates to CASSPYPDRGNPEQYF.

This rearrangement joins TRBV5-1 to TRBJ1-1; 8 nucleotides agree with TRBD1. The CDR3 extends over 13 amino acids. Trimming cost V 4 bases and J 5 bases; bases outside gene matches: 4. The germline V gene has CDR1 SGHRS and CDR2 YFSETQ. As DNA, the CDR3 is TGCGCCAGCAGCCCTAACAGGGGGACTGAAGCTTTCTTT. This sequence encodes CASSPNRGTEAFF. Together with reference TRBV5-1 and TRBJ1-1, the CDR3 gives the full variable domain: KAGVTQTPRYLIKTRGQQVTLSCSPISGHRSVSWYQQTPGQGLQFLFEYFSETQRNKGNFPGRFSGRQFSNSRSEMNVSTLELGDSALYLCASSPNRGTEAFFGQGTRLTVV.

The J gene is TRBJ2-7, the V gene TRBV18; TRBD1 aligns across 7 bases. This CDR3 has 15 residues. Per germline, CDR1 KGHSH and CDR2 LQKENI. Losses at the gene ends were 3 bases for V and 3 bases for J; bases not matched to a gene: 8. The CDR3 nucleotides read TGTGCCAGCTCACCGCCGGGGACAGAAATCTACGAGCAGTACTTC. Protein: CASSPPGTEIYEQYF.

This chain links TRBV19 with TRBJ2-3; 12 bases match TRBD2. J lost 6 bases, V lost 5 bases, and 6 bases had no gene match. The CDR3 sequence is 15 residues long. The germline V gene encodes CDR1 LNHDA and CDR2 SQIVND (reference sequence). The CDR3 reads CASSELAGGLDTQYF. In DNA form, the CDR3 reads TGTGCCAGTAGTGAACTAGCGGGGGGCTTGGATACGCAGTATTTT.

About this clone: Other DNA sequences in the same sample also yield this CDR3. The J gene is TRBJ2-5, the V gene TRBV29-1, with unresolved D. Trimming took off 6 bases at V and 2 bases at J, with 13 bases between the two ends. The CDR3 is made up of 13 amino acids. Germline-derived CDR1 and CDR2 are SQVTM and ANQGSEA. The CDR3 DNA follows: TGCAGCGTGAGCACAGCTGTTCAAGAGACCCAGTACTTC. Protein: CSVSTAVQETQYF.

The chain has TRBV6-6 and TRBJ2-1; 11 nucleotides agree with TRBD2. CDR3 length: 15 amino acids. Germline V gene data show CDR1 as MNHNY and CDR2 as SVGAGI (reference sequence). Unmatched junction bases numbered 5, after V lost 6 bases and J lost 4 bases. The CDR3 DNA follows: TGTGCCAGCAGGACTGGACTAGCGGGTTACAATGAGCAGTTCTTC. This gives the protein CASRTGLAGYNEQFF.

This clone was recorded a few times. The rearrangement joins TRBV5-1 to TRBJ2-1, with D maybe TRBD1 (5 bases). Germline CDR1 reads SGHRS; CDR2 reads YFSETQ. Trimming shortened V by 1 base and J by 12 bases, and 11 bases separated the two germline ends. There are 12 residues in the CDR3. CDR3 sequence: CASSLSRQGQFF. The CDR3 DNA reads TGCGCCAGCAGCTTGTCTCGGCAGGGGCAGTTCTTC. The full variable domain, in which reference TRBV5-1 and TRBJ2-1 provide the parts outside the CDR3, is KAGVTQTPRYLIKTRGQQVTLSCSPISGHRSVSWYQQTPGQGLQFLFEYFSETQRNKGNFPGRFSGRQFSNSRSEMNVSTLELGDSALYLCASSLSRQGQFFGPGTRLTVL.

This chain links TRBV30 with TRBJ2-1, with 8 bases matching TRBD1. J was trimmed by 9 bases and V by 2 bases; bases with no gene match: 6. Germline CDR1 GTSNPN, CDR2 SVGIG (reference sequence). This CDR3 has 13 residues. CDR3 in amino acids: CAWSIQGGSEQFF. The CDR3 DNA sequence: TGTGCCTGGAGTATACAGGGGGGAAGTGAGCAGTTCTTC.

Comment on this clone: At one of its ends the junction is not consistent with the germline gene, which may arise from a read error. V usage is TRBV18 and J usage is TRBJ2-3; 7 nucleotides line up with TRBD1. Germline CDR1 is KGHSH and CDR2 is LQKENI. The CDR3 loop spans 15 amino acids. The CDR3 protein is CVSSPGTASTDTQYF. The CDR3 DNA reads TGTGTCAGCTCACCCGGGACAGCTAGCACAGATACGCAGTATTTT.

CDR3: CASSTGTGMTNTEAFF. In DNA, the CDR3 is TGCGCCAGCAGCACCGGGACAGGGATGACGAACACTGAAGCTTTCTTT. This chain connects TRBV5-1 to TRBJ1-1; TRBD1 matches at 9 bases. Looked up from germline, CDR1 is SGHRS and CDR2 is YFSETQ. This CDR3 contains 16 residues. Trimming removed 4 bases from V and 1 base from J; junction bases left unmatched: 8.

The chain employs TRBV29-1 and TRBJ1-2; D is unresolved. The germline V and J ends were trimmed by 3 bases and 0 bases, with 11 bases remaining between them. Per germline, CDR1 SQVTM and CDR2 ANQGSEA. The CDR3 is 14 residues long. CDR3 in DNA: TGCAGCGTTGATGGGCTCGTAGCTAACTATGGCTACACCTTC. Its protein product is CSVDGLVANYGYTF.

The rearrangement uses TRBV27 and TRBJ2-7; the D gene is possibly TRBD1 (6 bases). The germline V and J ends were trimmed by 1 base and 2 bases, with 9 bases remaining between them. Germline V gene data show CDR1 as MNHEY and CDR2 as SMNVEV (reference sequence). This CDR3 contains 14 residues. The CDR3 bases are TGTGCCAGCAGTTTATTTGCAGGGGCCTACGAGCAGTACTTC. Translation gives CASSLFAGAYEQYF.

The CDR3 sequence is CASSLGGDDNQPQHF. DNA for the CDR3: TGTGCCAGCAGCTTGGGGGGGGACGACAATCAGCCCCAGCATTTT. The V gene is TRBV5-4, the J gene TRBJ1-5; D is possibly TRBD1 (5 bases). The CDR3 is 15 amino acids. Deletions cut 0 bases from V and 3 bases from J, with 10 bases between. Germline V gene data show CDR1 as SGHNT and CDR2 as YYREEE (reference sequence).

In nucleotides, the CDR3 is TGTGCCTGGAGGCCCCGGGGAGGGGAAGGATACGAGCAGTACTTC. Its protein product is CAWRPRGGEGYEQYF. The gene calls are TRBV30 and TRBJ2-7, with 7 bases matching TRBD2. Trimming removed 3 bases from V and 4 bases from J; junction bases left unmatched: 12. Germline values: CDR1 GTSNPN, CDR2 SVGIG (reference sequence). This CDR3 contains 15 residues.

The rearrangement links TRBV7-8 to TRBJ1-1; TRBD1 might be the D (6 bases). V was cut by 5 bases and J by 7 bases, with 17 bases left in between. CDR3 length equals 14 residues. Per germline, CDR1 SGHVS and CDR2 FQNEAQ. The CDR3 DNA reads as TGTGCCAGCAGCCGAGATTTTACAGGGTATGAAGCTTTCTTT. This encodes CASSRDFTGYEAFF. Drawing the rest from reference TRBV7-8 and TRBJ1-1, the complete variable domain is GAGVSQSPRYKVAKRGQDVALRCDPISGHVSLFWYQQALGQGPEFLTYFQNEAQLDKSGLPSDRFFAERPEGSVSTLKIQRTQQEDSAVYLCASSRDFTGYEAFFGQGTRLTVV.